These T cell receptor beta chains were read from a single sample in a study of shared clonotypes between healthy human individuals. The data were produced by immunoSEQ multiplex PCR, yet TCRdb's version contains in-frame clones alone and is incomplete. This table holds some 1,600,000 clones, around 98% found once. Sequencing input: naive CD4+ T cells sorted from blood. These receptors came from a man aged 25-45 years in good health. CDR3s include the opening cysteine and the closing phenylalanine or tryptophan. D genes are given only for firm matches. Size is stated for part of the rows, as once, few or many counts, or as a class when the clone is expanded.

abundance: -; j_gene: TRBJ1-5; d_gene: -; v_gene: TRBV7-2; CDR3nt: TGTGCCAGCAGCTTAATCGGTGCAGGAGCCAATCAGCCCCAGCATTTT; CDR3aa: CASSLIGAGANQPQHF
abundance: -; j_gene: TRBJ2-7; d_gene: -; v_gene: TRBV6-5; CDR3nt: TGTGCCAGCAGTTATGTGGGGGAGAGCTACGAGCAGTACTTC; CDR3aa: CASSYVGESYEQYF
abundance: -; j_gene: TRBJ2-7; d_gene: -; v_gene: TRBV7-2; CDR3nt: TGTGCCACCGCAGAGGGGTCCGTCCTCGCCTACGAGCAGTACTTC; CDR3aa: CATAEGSVLAYEQYF
abundance: -; j_gene: TRBJ1-1; d_gene: -; v_gene: TRBV30; CDR3nt: TGTGCCTGGAGGTACGACAAGAACACTGAAGCTTTCTTT; CDR3aa: CAWRYDKNTEAFF
abundance: -; j_gene: TRBJ1-1; d_gene: -; v_gene: TRBV5-4; CDR3nt: TGTGCCAGCAGCACGGACAGTAACACTGAAGCTTTCTTT; CDR3aa: CASSTDSNTEAFF
abundance: -; j_gene: TRBJ2-3; d_gene: -; v_gene: TRBV5-5; CDR3nt: TGTGCCAGCAGCCTCGATTCCCCAGATACGCAGTATTTT; CDR3aa: CASSLDSPDTQYF
abundance: -; j_gene: TRBJ2-5; d_gene: TRBD1; v_gene: TRBV25-1; CDR3nt: TGTGCCGTTACAGGGGGCGAAGAGACCCAGTACTTC; CDR3aa: CAVTGGEETQYF
abundance: -; j_gene: TRBJ2-7; d_gene: TRBD1; v_gene: TRBV27; CDR3nt: TGTGCCAGCAGTCTTTGGGTGGGACAGGGGGCGAACGAGCAGTACTTC; CDR3aa: CASSLWVGQGANEQYF
abundance: -; j_gene: TRBJ1-4; d_gene: -; v_gene: TRBV4-3; CDR3nt: TGCGCCAGCAGCCAAGATCCCGGGGGAACAACTAATGAAAAACTGTTTTTT; CDR3aa: CASSQDPGGTTNEKLFF
abundance: -; j_gene: TRBJ2-2; d_gene: TRBD2; v_gene: TRBV5-6; CDR3nt: TGTGCCAGCAGCCCAAGGACTAGCGGGAACACCGGGGAGCTGTTTTTT; CDR3aa: CASSPRTSGNTGELFF
abundance: -; j_gene: TRBJ2-1; d_gene: -; v_gene: TRBV2; CDR3nt: TGTGCCAGCAGACCTTCTTCCGGACTGCCCAATGAGCAGTTCTTC; CDR3aa: CASRPSSGLPNEQFF
abundance: -; j_gene: TRBJ2-5; d_gene: -; v_gene: TRBV5-1; CDR3nt: TGCGCCAGCAGCTTGGGGCAGAAAGAGACCCAGTACTTC; CDR3aa: CASSLGQKETQYF
abundance: -; j_gene: TRBJ2-7; d_gene: -; v_gene: TRBV10-3; CDR3nt: TGTGCCATCAGGTACCTCGAGGGCTACGAGCAGTACTTC; CDR3aa: CAIRYLEGYEQYF
abundance: -; j_gene: TRBJ2-5; d_gene: -; v_gene: TRBV5-4; CDR3nt: TGTGCCAGCCGGGGGAGCGGTGAGGGAGAGACCCAGTACTTC; CDR3aa: CASRGSGEGETQYF
abundance: -; j_gene: TRBJ1-5; d_gene: -; v_gene: TRBV28; CDR3nt: TGTGCCAGCAGTTCAAGAATTCAGCCCCAGCATTTT; CDR3aa: CASSSRIQPQHF
abundance: -; j_gene: TRBJ2-3; d_gene: TRBD2; v_gene: TRBV7-2; CDR3nt: TGTGCCAGCAGCTTAGCCGGATTTGGGGCGGGAGTCACAGATACGCAGTATTTT; CDR3aa: CASSLAGFGAGVTDTQYF
abundance: -; j_gene: TRBJ2-7; d_gene: -; v_gene: TRBV27; CDR3nt: TGTGCCAGCAGTCCAGACCCCTCCTACGAGCAGTACTTC; CDR3aa: CASSPDPSYEQYF
abundance: -; j_gene: TRBJ2-7; d_gene: TRBD2; v_gene: TRBV29-1; CDR3nt: TGCAGCGTTGGTGCTAGCGGGACGGAGCAGTACTTC; CDR3aa: CSVGASGTEQYF
abundance: -; j_gene: TRBJ1-1; d_gene: -; v_gene: TRBV6-1; CDR3nt: TGTGCCAGCAGTGAGCGACAGGAAGCTTTCTTT; CDR3aa: CASSERQEAFF
abundance: once; j_gene: TRBJ2-2; d_gene: -; v_gene: TRBV5-6; CDR3nt: TGTGCCAGCAGCCTACTAGTGCCCGGGGAGCTGTTTTTT; CDR3aa: CASSLLVPGELFF
abundance: -; j_gene: TRBJ1-1; d_gene: -; v_gene: TRBV7-9; CDR3nt: TGTGCCAGCAGCCAACGACAGAACACTGAAGCTTTCTTT; CDR3aa: CASSQRQNTEAFF
abundance: -; j_gene: TRBJ2-3; d_gene: TRBD2; v_gene: TRBV28; CDR3nt: TGTGCCAGCAGGACCGCCGGGACTAGCGGACGAGATACGCAGTATTTT; CDR3aa: CASRTAGTSGRDTQYF
abundance: -; j_gene: TRBJ2-3; d_gene: -; v_gene: TRBV28; CDR3nt: TGTGCCAGCCGTCGAGAGGGAAATACGCAGTATTTT; CDR3aa: CASRREGNTQYF
abundance: -; j_gene: TRBJ2-7; d_gene: TRBD1; v_gene: TRBV19; CDR3nt: TGTGCCAGTAGCCCGAGATTGACAGGGTCCTACGAGCAGTACTTC; CDR3aa: CASSPRLTGSYEQYF
abundance: -; j_gene: TRBJ2-3; d_gene: TRBD2; v_gene: TRBV9; CDR3nt: TGTGCCAGCAGCGGGGGACTAGCGGGCACAGATACGCAGTATTTT; CDR3aa: CASSGGLAGTDTQYF
abundance: -; j_gene: TRBJ2-2; d_gene: -; v_gene: TRBV2; CDR3nt: TGTGCCAGCAGTGCAGACCGGGTCACCGGGGAGCTGTTTTTT; CDR3aa: CASSADRVTGELFF
abundance: once; j_gene: TRBJ2-1; d_gene: -; v_gene: TRBV18; CDR3nt: TGTGCCAGCTCAGCTCCAACCGGGACCCTCAATGAGCAGTTCTTC; CDR3aa: CASSAPTGTLNEQFF
abundance: once; j_gene: TRBJ2-1; d_gene: TRBD2; v_gene: TRBV7-8; CDR3nt: TGTGCCAGCAGCATTTACGGGACTACATTTAACAATGAGCAGTTCTTC; CDR3aa: CASSIYGTTFNNEQFF
abundance: once; j_gene: TRBJ2-2; d_gene: -; v_gene: TRBV7-9; CDR3nt: TGTGCCAGCAGTCTACAGGGTGTCGGGGAGCTGTTTTTT; CDR3aa: CASSLQGVGELFF
abundance: -; j_gene: TRBJ2-5; d_gene: TRBD1; v_gene: TRBV7-9; CDR3nt: TGTGCCAGCAGCTCCATTCTCGGACAGGGGGAAGAGACCCAGTACTTC; CDR3aa: CASSSILGQGEETQYF
abundance: -; j_gene: TRBJ1-5; d_gene: -; v_gene: TRBV23-1; CDR3nt: TGCGCCAGCAGTCAAGGGGGCAGGGACGGTAATCAGCCCCAGCATTTT; CDR3aa: CASSQGGRDGNQPQHF
abundance: -; j_gene: TRBJ1-1; d_gene: -; v_gene: TRBV13; CDR3nt: TGTGCCAGCAGCTTAATTCTGGTAAACACTGAAGCTTTCTTT; CDR3aa: CASSLILVNTEAFF
abundance: -; j_gene: TRBJ1-5; d_gene: -; v_gene: TRBV7-9; CDR3nt: TGTGCCAGCAGAAATAGCAATCAGCCCCAGCATTTT; CDR3aa: CASRNSNQPQHF
abundance: -; j_gene: TRBJ2-5; d_gene: TRBD2; v_gene: TRBV18; CDR3nt: TGTGCCAGCTCACCACCGCGAACGGGAGGGGAGACCCAGTACTTC; CDR3aa: CASSPPRTGGETQYF
abundance: -; j_gene: TRBJ1-1; d_gene: -; v_gene: TRBV2; CDR3nt: TGTGCCAGCAGTGTCGGCAGGGGCACTGAAGCTTTCTTT; CDR3aa: CASSVGRGTEAFF
abundance: once; j_gene: TRBJ2-2; d_gene: -; v_gene: TRBV25-1; CDR3nt: TGTGCCAGCAGGCGGAGGGACAACACCGGGGAGCTGTTTTTT; CDR3aa: CASRRRDNTGELFF
abundance: once; j_gene: TRBJ2-7; d_gene: TRBD2; v_gene: TRBV5-1; CDR3nt: TGCGCCAGCAAAGACCCAGCGGGGGCCTACGAGCAGTACTTC; CDR3aa: CASKDPAGAYEQYF
abundance: -; j_gene: TRBJ2-5; d_gene: -; v_gene: TRBV29-1; CDR3nt: TGCAGCGTTGATGGGGAGACCCAGTACTTC; CDR3aa: CSVDGETQYF
abundance: -; j_gene: TRBJ2-3; d_gene: -; v_gene: TRBV6-1; CDR3nt: TGTGCCAGCAGTGATAAAGGGCGGAGCACAGATACGCAGTATTTT; CDR3aa: CASSDKGRSTDTQYF
abundance: -; j_gene: TRBJ2-3; d_gene: TRBD1; v_gene: TRBV5-5; CDR3nt: TGTGCCAGCAGCTTGGCTCCCAGGGGGCAAGAAGATACGCAGTATTTT; CDR3aa: CASSLAPRGQEDTQYF
abundance: -; j_gene: TRBJ2-2; d_gene: -; v_gene: TRBV10-3; CDR3nt: TGTGCCATCTCATGGGGGGAATTGGACGGGGAGCTGTTTTTT; CDR3aa: CAISWGELDGELFF
abundance: -; j_gene: TRBJ1-2; d_gene: TRBD1; v_gene: TRBV30; CDR3nt: TGTGCCTTGCCCGGGACAGGGAACCATGGCTACACCTTC; CDR3aa: CALPGTGNHGYTF
abundance: -; j_gene: TRBJ2-1; d_gene: -; v_gene: TRBV28; CDR3nt: TGTGCCAGCAGTTACACGGAGACAGGGAGGTTTAACAATGAGCAGTTCTTC; CDR3aa: CASSYTETGRFNNEQFF
abundance: -; j_gene: TRBJ2-7; d_gene: TRBD2; v_gene: TRBV18; CDR3nt: TGTGCCAGCTCACCCCTAGCGGGAGTCCCCTACGAGCAGTACTTC; CDR3aa: CASSPLAGVPYEQYF
abundance: -; j_gene: TRBJ2-7; d_gene: TRBD1; v_gene: TRBV7-9; CDR3nt: TGTGCCAGCAGCTTAGACCGGTGGGACAGGTGGGTCCACGAGCAGTACTTC; CDR3aa: CASSLDRWDRWVHEQYF
abundance: -; j_gene: TRBJ2-7; d_gene: -; v_gene: TRBV7-8; CDR3nt: TGTGCCAGCAGCCTAGGGGGGGGCGAGCAGTACTTC; CDR3aa: CASSLGGGEQYF
abundance: -; j_gene: TRBJ1-4; d_gene: TRBD1; v_gene: TRBV7-9; CDR3nt: TGTGCCAGCAGCACCGGACAGGGGGCGCTTGTATTCTTCCGTGAAAAACTGTTTTTT; CDR3aa: CASSTGQGALVFFREKLFF
abundance: -; j_gene: TRBJ2-2; d_gene: -; v_gene: TRBV5-6; CDR3nt: TGTGCCAGCAGCTTGGCTTTGGTCCTCGGGGAGCTGTTTTTT; CDR3aa: CASSLALVLGELFF
abundance: -; j_gene: TRBJ2-5; d_gene: -; v_gene: TRBV5-6; CDR3nt: TGTGCCAGCAGCTCACAAGAGACCCAGTACTTC; CDR3aa: CASSSQETQYF
abundance: once; j_gene: TRBJ2-7; d_gene: -; v_gene: TRBV28; CDR3nt: TGTGCCAGCAGTTTATTAGGGGGATTGCAGTACTTC; CDR3aa: CASSLLGGLQYF
abundance: -; j_gene: TRBJ2-7; d_gene: -; v_gene: TRBV5-4; CDR3nt: TGTGCCAGCAGCTTAAACCCGGGAATGGGGTCCTACGAGCAGTACTTC; CDR3aa: CASSLNPGMGSYEQYF
abundance: -; j_gene: TRBJ2-2; d_gene: TRBD2; v_gene: TRBV5-4; CDR3nt: TGTGCCAGCAGCCGTCCCGGGACTAGTCCGTCTGGAATCGGGGAGCTGTTTTTT; CDR3aa: CASSRPGTSPSGIGELFF
abundance: -; j_gene: TRBJ2-1; d_gene: TRBD2; v_gene: TRBV7-9; CDR3nt: TGTGCCAGCAGCTTAGCGCTTTGGGCTAGCGGGAGGGACAATGAGCAGTTCTTC; CDR3aa: CASSLALWASGRDNEQFF